The 10 T cell receptor beta chains presented below share a single source sample, sequenced in a study of OX40 agonist ivuxolimab in advanced cancers. Data came from immunoSEQ multiplex PCR; TCRdb stores just in-frame clones and leaves some out. The table has about 34,000 clones, about four fifths seen once. This specimen was CD4+ or CD8+ T cells sorted from blood, taken in a trial of the OX40 agonist ivuxolimab. The receptor set was obtained from an adult with an advanced solid tumor such as melanoma, head and neck, liver or kidney cancer.

The chain links TRBV19 to TRBJ2-7; 7 bases are a match to TRBD2. CDR3 length equals 13 residues. V lost 5 bases and J lost 6; bases outside the gene matches: 7. Germline values: CDR1 LNHDA, CDR2 SQIVND (reference sequence). The CDR3 here is CASSFLGEGEQYF. CDR3 DNA sequence: TGTGCCAGTAGTTTCTTAGGGGAGGGCGAGCAGTACTTC.

V usage is TRBV30 and J usage is TRBJ2-7; D ambiguous. The CDR3 has 16 residues. From germline, CDR1 is GTSNPN and CDR2 SVGIG (reference sequence). V was pared by 2 bases and J by 0 bases, with 17 bases between. CDR3 DNA: TGTGCCTGGAGTCACTCCAGACTTCCCCTCTCCTACGAGCAGTACTTC. Its protein is CAWSHSRLPLSYEQYF.

This clone came up once. CDR3 nucleotide sequence: TGTGCCAGCAGCCCCGGGACTAGCGGGGGGGTTTACAATGAGCAGTTCTTC. It codes for CASSPGTSGGVYNEQFF. V is TRBV7-2 and J is TRBJ2-1; 16 bases line up with TRBD2. Trimming cost V 5 bases and J 4 bases; bases outside gene matches: 5. CDR1 is SGHTA, CDR2 FQGNSA, per germline. The length of the CDR3 is 17 residues. The variable domain in full, with the rest retrieved from reference TRBV7-2 and TRBJ2-1, is GAGVSQSPSNKVTEKGKDVELRCDPISGHTALYWYRQSLGQGLEFLIYFQGNSAPDKSGLPSDRFSAERTGGSVSTLTIQRTQQEDSAVYLCASSPGTSGGVYNEQFFGPGTRLTVL.

The V call is TRBV7-9, the J call TRBJ1-1; a weak D match, TRBD1 (5 bases). The CDR3 runs 14 residues. Germline loops: CDR1 SEHNR, CDR2 FQNEAQ (reference sequence). The germline V and J ends were trimmed by 8 bases and 5 bases, with 18 bases remaining between them. CDR3 coding DNA: TGTGCCAGCTTTACCGCGGGACGGCTAACTGAAGCTTTCTTT. Translated, it gives CASFTAGRLTEAFF.

The chain combines TRBV6-6 with TRBJ2-5; 7 nucleotides align to TRBD1. The CDR3 spans 13 residues. Trimming cost V 8 bases and J 5 bases; bases outside gene matches: 8. CDR1 MNHNY and CDR2 SVGAGI come from the germline V gene (reference sequence). CDR3 loop: CASATGAGETQYF. As DNA, the CDR3 is TGTGCCAGCGCCACAGGGGCTGGGGAGACCCAGTACTTC.

The V and J genes are TRBV6-5 and TRBJ2-7; D perhaps matches TRBD2 (6 bases). The CDR3 has 13 amino acids. Germline V gives CDR1 MNHEY, CDR2 SVGAGI. Trimming removed 8 bases from V and 3 bases from J, with 14 bases in between. The CDR3, as DNA: TGTGCCAGCCAGACCTCGCGGGGCTACGAGCAGTACTTC. Protein: CASQTSRGYEQYF.

The chain uses TRBV11-3 and TRBJ2-7, with D hard to call. The CDR3 runs 13 residues. Deletions cut 5 bases from V and 4 bases from J, with 12 bases between. Germline V CDR1 and CDR2: SGHNT, YENEEA. CDR3 bases: TGTGCCAGCAGCCCAGACGGCAGATACGAGCAGTACTTC. As protein: CASSPDGRYEQYF.

This chain connects TRBV19 to TRBJ2-1, with 7 bases aligning to TRBD1. CDR1 LNHDA and CDR2 SQIVND come from the germline V gene (reference sequence). J gave up 5 bases and V 6 bases, and 4 bases lay outside the gene matches. The CDR3 loop spans 13 amino acids. CDR3 loop: CASRSTGNNEQFF. The DNA of the CDR3 is TGTGCCAGTAGATCGACAGGGAACAATGAGCAGTTCTTC.

The rearrangement uses TRBV2 and TRBJ1-5; D call uncertain. Per the germline V gene, CDR1 is SNHLY and CDR2 is FYNNEI. V lost 6 bases to trimming and J lost 3 bases, with 9 bases between them. The CDR3 spans 13 residues. The CDR3 coding sequence is TGTGCCAGCAGCCTAGGGTTCAATCAGCCCCAGCATTTT. Translating it yields CASSLGFNQPQHF.

In its sample, this clone was seen once. V gene TRBV5-3 combines with J gene TRBJ1-3, with D uncertain. TRBV5-3 is placed among ORFs of uncertain function. The CDR3 runs to 14 residues. The V end lost 1 base, the J end lost 2 bases, and 7 bases lay between the germline ends. CDR3 DNA sequence: TGTGCCAGAAGCTTGTGGGTGGCTGGAAACACCATATATTTT. It translates to CARSLWVAGNTIYF.